A selection of T cell receptor beta chains follows, all from one sample in a study of early T cells in non-severe SARS-CoV-2 infection. TCRdb independently ran MiXCR on the 5' RACE reads; one entry per CDR3 protein. The sample lists 75,000 to 80,000 distinct CDR3 sequences; over 9% were seen once. The sequencing sample was made of whole blood. Receptor source: an adult who was a healthcare worker with PCR-confirmed SARS-CoV-2 infection or an uninfected control (not recorded which). The CDR3 runs from the conserved cysteine through the conserved F or W. Clone size is shown for a subset of rows, as once, few, many or a class of expanded clone.

size	V	J	CDR3
.	TRBV3-1	TRBJ2-3	CASSQEGPTNTQYF
many	TRBV6-5	TRBJ2-7	CASSQGMKQYF
many	TRBV5-4	TRBJ2-1	CASSSSGTSGTSSYNEQFF
many	TRBV6-1	TRBJ2-3	CASSALAGTTDTQYF
many	TRBV11-2	TRBJ1-3	CASRTLRGRSGNTIYF
few	TRBV12-3/TRBV12-4	TRBJ2-7	CASSLPQGARFEQYF
many	TRBV30	TRBJ2-2	CAWIKEGTPNTGELFF
few	TRBV27	TRBJ2-5	CASRLAGGETQYF
many	TRBV19	TRBJ2-3	CATLPVGRSTDTQYF
many	TRBV29-1	TRBJ2-1	CSVGTGGTQGPPDEQFF
many	TRBV28	TRBJ2-7	CASSWGEASFSYEQYF
many	TRBV3-1	TRBJ2-1	CASSQDTTSLGEQFF
many	TRBV20-1	TRBJ2-7	CSAAQRLAETYEQYF
many	TRBV7-6	TRBJ2-1	CASSLDGTGYNEQFF
many	TRBV28	TRBJ2-3	CASKTGGQRTDTQYF
few	TRBV28	TRBJ1-1	CASRLQGTEAFF